This T cell receptor (beta chain) was profiled in a study of blood T cell repertoires in COVID-19 (dated by TCRdb to 2018 to 2020). Regarding the complete study: The collaborator samples originated in the United States, Italy and Spain and spanned the acute and convalescent phases of COVID-19. A de-identified subject ID, COVID-19 status, age in years and sex were almost always included in the sample metadata. The samples were drawn from two sources: the first 160 participants of the ongoing ImmuneRACE study, and some 1,300 subjects contributed by 6 global collaborators. The material from the prospective study consisted of cDNA or gDNA derived from T cells, B-cell-depleted T cells, or PBMCs. A freely available public database, intended as a resource for researchers studying the immune response to SARS-CoV-2, is where the repertoires were released. Subjects who had been exposed to COVID-19, were actively infected with it, or had recovered from it provided the deeply sampled blood TCRbeta repertoires that made up the dataset. Where available, HLA class I and class II types were taken from metadata supplied by the sample provider and were not determined by assay-based typing.

Whole blood was collected in K2EDTA tubes by collaborating institutions according to the institutions' own protocols. Collaborator samples were shipped for TCRbeta analysis as frozen whole blood, isolated PBMCs, or DNA extracted from either sample type. The paper's findings and limits, for the study overall: The quantity of clinical and demographic metadata differed by source and by participant and was supplied without curation.

TCRbeta CDR3 regions were amplified from genomic DNA by means of the immunoSEQ Assay, a bias-controlled multiplex PCR. The authors' analysis ran thus. Nucleated cell counts per sample were estimated from amplification of reference gene primers within the assay. To quantify the absolute abundance of each unique TCRbeta CDR3 rearrangement, sequence reads were collapsed and filtered. For each sample, productive Simpson clonality was calculated by taking the square root of Simpson's diversity index across productive rearrangements. TCRdb mirrors the immuneACCESS table, restricted to in-frame sequences. Some clones are absent from its copies; in checked studies, under half trace to an unresolved V gene, and the reason for the others is unknown. V and J calls and clone size are copied from that table; D and trimming were computed from the DNA. The sample yields a few hundred thousand clones; roughly 90% were counted once. 1.5% to 2% of the sample is held by the ten biggest clonotypes.

In the case of this clone: What antigen it recognizes has not been identified. It has no much larger one-base neighbor in the sample; base qualities were not kept.

The source material was peripheral blood. The receptor was isolated from a man aged 70-80 years with acute or convalescent COVID-19.

The CDR3 amino acid sequence is: CASSVGASGVTDTQYF. The DNA sequence follows: TGTGCCAGCAGCGTAGGGGCTAGCGGGGTTACAGATACGCAGTATTTT. This sequence uses TRBV9 and TRBJ2-3; the central 9 bases match TRBD2. CDR1 and CDR2, looked up from the germline V gene, are SGDLS and YYNGEE. Trimming accounts for 0 bases at V and 3 bases at J, while the number of junction bases matched to no gene is 5. The CDR3 spans 16 residues, from the cysteine through the phenylalanine. The DNA shown is the 48-base CDR3, in frame from base 1.